Each of the 19 T cell receptor beta chains below was sequenced from the same sample in a study of cytomegalovirus exposure and HLA in healthy donors. Primers: 60 Vbeta forward and 13 Jbeta reverse. Method: immunoSEQ multiplex PCR; TCRdb's copy keeps in-frame clones and lacks some. The data contain some 160,000 clones, about 70% of them singletons. The source material was PBMCs. The receptors come from a man in his 60s in good health and CMV-seronegative.

The chain uses TRBV30 and TRBJ2-3; TRBD2 might be the D (5 bases). Trimming shortened V by 3 bases and J by 2 bases, and 12 bases separated the two germline ends. The germline CDR1 and CDR2 sequences are GTSNPN and SVGIG (reference sequence). The CDR3 is 14 residues long. The CDR3 spells CAWSRSGNTDTQYF. CDR3 nucleotides: TGTGCCTGGAGCCGGTCGGGGAACACAGATACGCAGTATTTT.

The chain couples TRBV10-3 to TRBJ2-6; D is perhaps TRBD1 (6 bases). The V gene lost 7 bases and the J gene lost 0 bases, with 13 bases spanning the gap. Looked up from germline, CDR1 is ENHRY and CDR2 is SYGVKD. The CDR3 loop spans 16 amino acids. CDR3 DNA sequence: TGTGCCATCACAAGGACAGCCTCCTCTGGGGCCAACGTCCTGACTTTC. It codes for CAITRTASSGANVLTF.

The chain employs TRBV15 and TRBJ2-5; D is perhaps TRBD1 (6 bases). Germline V gene sequence: CDR1 LNHNV, CDR2 YYDKDF (reference sequence). V was clipped by 3 bases and J by 5 bases, with 16 bases between them. This CDR3 is built from 15 residues. The CDR3 DNA reads as TGTGCCACCAGCAGTTGGGCTGGGGGCCGGGAGACCCAGTACTTC. It yields the protein CATSSWAGGRETQYF.

V usage is TRBV30 and J usage is TRBJ1-4; D gene uncertain. Trimming removed 7 bases at V and 0 bases at J, with 9 bases between. Germline-derived CDR1 and CDR2 are GTSNPN and SVGIG (reference sequence). This CDR3 has 13 residues. CDR3 DNA: TGTGCCTTAGCGAGAGCAACTAATGAAAAACTGTTTTTT. Protein sequence: CALARATNEKLFF.

This clone showed up just a few times. The chain combines TRBV5-4 with TRBJ2-7, with TRBD2 as a possible D gene (6 bases). V was shortened by 2 bases and J by 1 base, with 10 bases between the two germline ends. The germline gives CDR1 SGHNT, CDR2 YYREEE (reference sequence). This CDR3 region has 14 residues. The CDR3 nucleotides are TGTGCCAGCAGCTTTGCCGGGGGATCCTACGAGCAGTACTTC. It translates to CASSFAGGSYEQYF.

The rearrangement joins TRBV30 to TRBJ2-5; tentatively, D is TRBD1 (5 bases). Per the germline V gene, CDR1 is GTSNPN and CDR2 is SVGIG (reference sequence). The germline V and J ends were trimmed by 2 bases and 4 bases, with 8 bases remaining between them. This CDR3 is 12 amino acids long. The CDR3 DNA is TGTGCCTGGAGTCTGGGGCGAGAGACCCAGTACTTC. Protein: CAWSLGRETQYF.

The rearrangement uses TRBV11-2 and TRBJ2-7; TRBD1 aligns across 9 bases. Trimming removed 1 base from V and 6 bases from J; junction bases left unmatched: 7. The length of the CDR3 is 15 residues. The germline V gene has CDR1 SGHAT and CDR2 FQNNGV. CDR3 sequence (DNA): TGTGCCAGCAGCTTAGTCTCGGGACAGGGCACCGAGCAGTACTTC. Residues: CASSLVSGQGTEQYF. Full variable domain (remainder filled in from reference TRBV11-2 and TRBJ2-7): EAGVAQSPRYKIIEKRQSVAFWCNPISGHATLYWYQQILGQGPKLLIQFQNNGVVDDSQLPKDRFSAERLKGVDSTLKIQPAKLEDSAVYLCASSLVSGQGTEQYFGPGTRLTVT.

The V call is TRBV6-5, the J call TRBJ2-1; 14 positions agree with TRBD2. Looked up from germline, CDR1 is MNHEY and CDR2 is SVGAGI. J was trimmed by 8 bases and V by 0 bases; bases with no gene match: 0. The CDR3 runs to 15 residues. The CDR3 bases are TGTGCCAGCAGTTACTCGGGACTAGCGGGAGATGAGCAGTTCTTC. Translating it yields CASSYSGLAGDEQFF.

This chain connects TRBV9 to TRBJ2-3; possibly TRBD2 for D (6 bases). V was clipped by 0 bases and J by 6 bases, with 11 bases between them. Germline values: CDR1 SGDLS, CDR2 YYNGEE. This CDR3 is 14 amino acids long. CDR3 nucleotide sequence: TGTGCCAGCAGCGTAGGACGGGAGCGGGATACGCAGTATTTT. Amino acid sequence: CASSVGRERDTQYF.

With regard to this clone: Different DNA sequences within this sample yield the same CDR3. The DNA of the CDR3 is TGTGCCAGCAGCGTAGCGGGAGGGCTGTCCTACGAGCAGTACTTC. It encodes CASSVAGGLSYEQYF. The chain combines TRBV9 with TRBJ2-7, with 8 bases fitting TRBD2. The V gene's germline CDR1 is SGDLS and CDR2 YYNGEE. The CDR3 runs to 15 residues. The V and J ends lost 0 bases and 1 base, in that order; junction bases with no gene match: 3.

The rearrangement joins TRBV5-1 to TRBJ2-5; D is unresolved. Trimming stripped 1 base from V and 4 bases from J, with 8 bases between. The germline V gene has CDR1 SGHRS and CDR2 YFSETQ. This CDR3 contains 13 residues. CDR3 nucleotide sequence: TGCGCCAGCAGCTTGAGCCTCCGAGAGACCCAGTACTTC. The encoded protein is CASSLSLRETQYF.

This sequence joins TRBV9 and TRBJ1-1, with 9 bases aligning to TRBD1. Unmatched junction bases numbered 7, after V lost 2 bases and J lost 8 bases. This CDR3 has 14 amino acids. Germline V lookup: CDR1 SGDLS, CDR2 YYNGEE. The CDR3 is CASSVSTGGNEAFF. Written as DNA, the CDR3 is TGTGCCAGCAGCGTGTCTACAGGGGGCAACGAAGCTTTCTTT.

The table lists this clone with a few counts. The genes are TRBV7-6 and TRBJ1-1, with D possibly TRBD1 on 5 matching bases. Germline CDR1 reads SGHVS; CDR2 reads FNYEAQ. There are 17 residues in the CDR3. V dropped 3 bases and J dropped 3 bases, with 20 bases sitting between them. The CDR3 DNA sequence: TGTGCCAGCAGCTTCGGACATTTAAAGAGCCCGGACACTGAAGCTTTCTTT. Translation: CASSFGHLKSPDTEAFF.

The chain has TRBV2 and TRBJ1-2, with D possibly being TRBD1 (5 bases). The CDR3 extends over 15 amino acids. V was cut by 8 bases and J by 4 bases, with 20 bases left in between. Germline V lookup: CDR1 SNHLY, CDR2 FYNNEI. The CDR3 here is CASWTSPGKTYGYTF. The CDR3 DNA sequence: TGTGCCAGCTGGACATCCCCGGGCAAGACCTATGGCTACACCTTC. The complete variable domain, with remaining parts taken from reference TRBV2 and TRBJ1-2, reads EPEVTQTPSHQVTQMGQEVILRCVPISNHLYFYWYRQILGQKVEFLVSFYNNEISEKSEIFDDQFSVERPDGSNFTLKIRSTKLEDSAMYFCASWTSPGKTYGYTFGSGTRLTVV.

This clone was observed once. The V and J genes are TRBV6-1 and TRBJ1-1, with 8 bases lining up with TRBD1. J gave up 3 bases and V 4 bases, and 7 bases lay outside the gene matches. Per the germline V gene, CDR1 is MNHNS and CDR2 is SASEGT. The CDR3 contains 15 residues. In DNA, the CDR3 is TGTGCCAGCAGTGCCCACAGGGGGAAGTACACTGAAGCTTTCTTT. This codes for CASSAHRGKYTEAFF.

This clone was seen more than once but under ten times. This chain connects TRBV5-1 to TRBJ2-7; tentatively, D is TRBD2 (6 bases). The CDR3 covers 15 residues. Trimming shortened V by 1 base and J by 4 bases, and 15 bases separated the two germline ends. Germline CDR1 SGHRS, CDR2 YFSETQ. This CDR3 reads CASSLSGGNVYEQYF. The CDR3 coding sequence is TGCGCCAGCAGCTTGTCGGGCGGGAATGTGTACGAGCAGTACTTC.

This clone turned up a few times. The rearrangement joins TRBV20-1 to TRBJ2-1, with D hard to call. V was pared by 2 bases and J by 6 bases, with 5 bases between. Germline CDR1 reads DFQATT; CDR2 reads SNEGSKA (reference sequence). CDR3 size: 11 residues. The chain's CDR3 is CSARKLNEQFF. CDR3 coding DNA: TGCAGTGCTAGAAAACTCAATGAGCAGTTCTTC.

With regard to this clone: One end of the junction varies from germline; a read error may be responsible. The chain couples TRBV7-9 to TRBJ1-2; TRBD1 aligns across 9 bases. This CDR3 spans 15 amino acids. Germline-derived CDR1 and CDR2 are SEHNR and FQNEAQ (reference sequence). The CDR3 loop is CSSSLGGTGHYGYTF. The CDR3 nucleotides are TGTTCCAGCAGCTTAGGGGGGACAGGGCACTATGGCTACACCTTC.

The chain joins TRBV29-1 to TRBJ2-7; D might be TRBD1 (5 bases). The germline V gene encodes CDR1 SQVTM and CDR2 ANQGSEA. V was cut by 1 base and J by 3 bases, with 7 bases left in between. The CDR3 covers 12 residues. The CDR3 DNA reads as TGCAGCGTTGAAGGGCAGGGCTACGAGCAGTACTTC. It yields the protein CSVEGQGYEQYF.